This T cell receptor beta chain was retrieved from a study of T cell responses to AZD1222 COVID-19 vaccine. Findings and caveats of the study: White British ancestry dominated among donors, who included more females, and clonal diversity was possibly underestimated.

With 2 bases clipped from V and 2 bases from J, the junction kept 11 bases outside the gene matches. Per the germline V gene, CDR1 is SGHDT and CDR2 is YYEEEE. The CDR3 runs 18 residues. With regard to this clone: Its antigen is not identified.

Profiled with immunoSEQ multiplex PCR; TCRdb holds only in-frame clones, not every one. The sample has about 74,000 clones, more than 85% seen once. The genes are TRBV5-6 and TRBJ2-1; 9 nucleotides line up with TRBD2. Sequenced here: peripheral blood, sampled 28 days after the second AZD1222 dose. The source of this sequence is an adult who received the AZD1222 COVID-19 vaccine. In DNA form, the CDR3 reads TGTGCCAGCAGCTTTCAACTAGCGGGTTCAAAGGCCTACAATGAGCAGTTCTTC. Protein: CASSFQLAGSKAYNEQFF.